What follows are 9 T cell receptor beta chains derived from one specimen sequenced in a study of beta chain features in type 1 diabetes. Investigators reverse transcribed all isolated RNA, so they sequenced expressed TCRB transcripts. Assay used: immunoSEQ multiplex PCR; TCRdb lists only in-frame clones, some missing. The sample consists of about 250,000 clones, 11% to 15% of them appearing once. The sequenced sample consisted of naive CD4+ T cells from blood. The receptors were gathered from a woman between 35 and 50 years old in good health.

The V call is TRBV5-1, the J call TRBJ2-7; 10 positions agree with TRBD1. Germline loops: CDR1 SGHRS, CDR2 YFSETQ. The CDR3 sequence is 21 residues long. With V trimmed by 4 bases and J by 3 bases, 25 bases remained unmatched. CDR3: CASSALGTGDADSTGYYEQYF. DNA of the CDR3: TGCGCCAGCAGCGCGCTGGGGACAGGGGATGCCGACTCAACTGGGTACTACGAGCAGTACTTC. The entire variable domain, with the rest obtained from reference TRBV5-1 and TRBJ2-7, is as follows: KAGVTQTPRYLIKTRGQQVTLSCSPISGHRSVSWYQQTPGQGLQFLFEYFSETQRNKGNFPGRFSGRQFSNSRSEMNVSTLELGDSALYLCASSALGTGDADSTGYYEQYFGPGTRLTVT.

The gene calls are TRBV5-1 and TRBJ2-3, with TRBD1 identical over 8 bases. Germline values: CDR1 SGHRS, CDR2 YFSETQ. V lost 0 bases and J lost 4; bases outside the gene matches: 10. CDR3 length equals 17 residues. Here the CDR3 reads CASSLAVAGGESDTQYF. The CDR3 region has the DNA TGCGCCAGCAGCTTGGCCGTGGCAGGGGGCGAGTCAGATACGCAGTATTTT.

A few counts support this clone. V and J are TRBV6-4 and TRBJ1-6; D possibly corresponds to TRBD1 (5 bases). V shed 0 bases and J shed 10 bases, with 7 bases lying between them. The CDR3 is 13 residues long. Germline CDR1 and CDR2: MRHNA and SNTAGT. In DNA, the CDR3 is TGTGCCAGCAGTGACTCGGGGCACTCACCCCTCCACTTT. Protein: CASSDSGHSPLHF.

The CDR3 nucleotides are TGTGCCAGCAGCTTAGTTAGCGGGGCGTACGAGCAGTACTTC. This translates into CASSLVSGAYEQYF. The chain is built from TRBV7-2 and TRBJ2-7, with 8 positions matching TRBD2. CDR3 length: 14 amino acids. Germline-derived CDR1 and CDR2 are SGHTA and FQGNSA. V gave up 1 base and J gave up 4 bases; unmatched junction bases: 3.

This sequence joins TRBV10-1 and TRBJ2-1; tentatively, D is TRBD2 (5 bases). The CDR3 extends over 11 amino acids. Germline-derived CDR1 and CDR2 are WNHNN and SYGVQD (reference sequence). Trimming left V 8 bases short and J 3 bases short, with 5 bases between. CDR3 in DNA: TGCGCCAGCGGGAGCTACAATGAGCAGTTCTTC. Its protein is CASGSYNEQFF.

The chain is built from TRBV6-1 and TRBJ1-1; D gene unclear. Trimming shortened V by 3 bases and J by 3 bases, and 11 bases separated the two germline ends. CDR1 and CDR2 (germline): MNHNS, SASEGT. The CDR3 consists of 14 residues. The CDR3 reads CASSDQARYTEAFF. CDR3 bases: TGTGCCAGCAGTGACCAAGCCAGGTACACTGAAGCTTTCTTT.

This clone was observed a few times. V usage is TRBV11-2 and J usage is TRBJ1-2, with TRBD1 matching over 8 bases. Germline V gives CDR1 SGHAT, CDR2 FQNNGV. This CDR3 region has 16 residues. V shed 5 bases and J 5 bases; nucleotides not matched to a gene: 13. CDR3 coding DNA: TGTGCCAGCAGCACCCGGGACAGGCGCTACACTTATGGCTACACCTTC. The encoded protein is CASSTRDRRYTYGYTF. The full variable domain, its missing parts supplied by reference TRBV11-2 and TRBJ1-2, is EAGVAQSPRYKIIEKRQSVAFWCNPISGHATLYWYQQILGQGPKLLIQFQNNGVVDDSQLPKDRFSAERLKGVDSTLKIQPAKLEDSAVYLCASSTRDRRYTYGYTFGSGTRLTVV.

This clone was counted a few times. This chain joins TRBV12-5 and TRBJ1-4; D remains ambiguous. The CDR3 sequence is 14 residues long. CDR1 is LGHNT, CDR2 FRNRAP, per germline. Trimming stripped 7 bases from V and 4 bases from J, with 13 bases between. This CDR3 reads CASAPIGGNEKLFF. CDR3 DNA: TGTGCTAGTGCCCCAATTGGCGGTAATGAAAAACTGTTTTTT.

This clone was picked up a small number of times. The CDR3 protein is CASLQGAYMNEQFF. The DNA for the CDR3 is TGTGCCAGCTTGCAAGGGGCCTATATGAATGAGCAGTTCTTC. V usage is TRBV18 and J usage is TRBJ2-1; weak D call: TRBD1 (5 bases). V was pared by 7 bases and J by 7 bases, with 17 bases between. Germline CDR1 and CDR2: KGHSH and LQKENI. The CDR3 sequence is 14 residues long.